One and the same sample provided the 27 T cell receptor beta chains below, sequenced in a study of T cell responses to AZD1222 COVID-19 vaccine. The data were produced by immunoSEQ multiplex PCR, yet TCRdb's version contains in-frame clones alone and is incomplete. The table includes about 120,000 clones, around nine tenths detected once. Sequenced here: peripheral blood, sampled on day 0 of AZD1222 vaccination. These receptors were collected from an adult in good health.

This chain uses TRBV5-1 with TRBJ1-2; a weak D match, TRBD1 (6 bases). The CDR3 is 15 residues long. CDR1 and CDR2 from the germline V gene are SGHRS and YFSETQ. Trimming removed 0 bases at V and 5 bases at J, with 14 bases between. The CDR3 DNA reads as TGCGCCAGCAGCTTGGAACAGGGTTTGGTTTATGGCTACACCTTC. Amino acid sequence: CASSLEQGLVYGYTF. Looking up the rest from reference TRBV5-1 and TRBJ1-2 gives the full variable domain: KAGVTQTPRYLIKTRGQQVTLSCSPISGHRSVSWYQQTPGQGLQFLFEYFSETQRNKGNFPGRFSGRQFSNSRSEMNVSTLELGDSALYLCASSLEQGLVYGYTFGSGTRLTVV.

The count of this clone is one. The V and J genes are TRBV7-2 and TRBJ2-3; TRBD1 is a possible D gene (5 bases). V lost 9 bases and J 6 bases, leaving 19 bases between the germline ends. This CDR3 is built from 14 residues. Germline-derived CDR1 and CDR2 are SGHTA and FQGNSA. The CDR3, as DNA: TGTGCCAGTGCCGTGGGCAGGGTAGGGGATACGCAGTATTTT. It translates to CASAVGRVGDTQYF. Drawing the rest from reference TRBV7-2 and TRBJ2-3, the complete variable domain is GAGVSQSPSNKVTEKGKDVELRCDPISGHTALYWYRQSLGQGLEFLIYFQGNSAPDKSGLPSDRFSAERTGGSVSTLTIQRTQQEDSAVYLCASAVGRVGDTQYFGPGTRLTVL.

The chain links TRBV7-3 to TRBJ2-2, with D perhaps assigned TRBD1 or TRBD2 (5 bases each). Trimming left V 2 bases short and J 1 base short, with 14 bases between. CDR1 and CDR2 (germline): SGHTA, FQGTGA. The CDR3 runs to 17 residues. The CDR3 spells CASSLGPGRKNTGELFF. The CDR3, as DNA: TGTGCCAGCAGCTTAGGCCCGGGACGGAAGAACACCGGGGAGCTGTTTTTT.

The CDR3, as DNA: TGTGCCAGCAGTCTACGCGGAGCTGAAGCTTTCTTT. This codes for CASSLRGAEAFF. This chain joins TRBV6-5 and TRBJ1-1; no definite D call. The ends were cut back, 5 bases at V and 6 bases at J, with 10 bases in the middle. The CDR3 is made up of 12 amino acids. Germline V gene data show CDR1 as MNHEY and CDR2 as SVGAGI.

The chain carries TRBV6-2 or TRBV6-3 and TRBJ1-1, with D perhaps TRBD1 (5 bases). This CDR3 spans 15 amino acids. Germline V gene lookup returns CDR1 MNHEY and CDR2 SVGEGT. V lost 0 bases, J lost 4 bases, and 12 bases lay in between. The CDR3 spells CASSYSWGLSTEAFF. The CDR3 DNA reads TGTGCCAGCAGTTACTCCTGGGGGTTGAGCACTGAAGCTTTCTTT.

DNA of the CDR3: TGTGCCACCAGCAGATCCCGGGACAGGGTTAATGAAAAACTGTTTTTT. As protein: CATSRSRDRVNEKLFF. The chain uses TRBV15 and TRBJ1-4; 9 nucleotides agree with TRBD1. Per germline, CDR1 LNHNV and CDR2 YYDKDF (reference sequence). The CDR3 sequence is 16 residues long. Trimming at V came to 2 bases and at J to 4 bases, leaving 5 bases not matched to a gene.

This chain joins TRBV19 and TRBJ1-5; no clear D gene. Germline CDR1 and CDR2: LNHDA and SQIVND (reference sequence). V was trimmed by 3 bases and J by 6 bases, leaving 15 bases between them. This CDR3 contains 15 residues. The CDR3 here is CASSIGPNSGQPQHF. As DNA, the CDR3 is TGTGCCAGTAGTATCGGGCCCAACAGCGGTCAGCCCCAGCATTTT.

The V and J genes are TRBV19 and TRBJ1-2; TRBD1 agrees at 11 bases. The CDR3 is 13 residues long. From germline, CDR1 is LNHDA and CDR2 SQIVND (reference sequence). V lost 9 bases, J lost 3 bases, and 3 bases stayed unmatched. CDR3 loop: CARGQGADYGYTF. In DNA, the CDR3 is TGTGCCAGAGGACAGGGGGCCGACTATGGCTACACCTTC.

This rearrangement joins TRBV13 to TRBJ1-4; 7 bases line up with TRBD1. J gave up 4 bases and V 5 bases, and 13 bases lay outside the gene matches. The CDR3 is 17 residues long. Germline V gene data show CDR1 as PRHDT and CDR2 as FYEKMQ (reference sequence). CDR3 in amino acids: CASSQGESGYNNEKLFF. For the CDR3, the DNA is TGTGCCAGCAGCCAGGGGGAGTCAGGGTACAATAATGAAAAACTGTTTTTT. The whole variable domain, filled in from reference TRBV13 and TRBJ1-4, reads AAGVIQSPRHLIKEKRETATLKCYPIPRHDTVYWYQQGPGQDPQFLISFYEKMQSDKGSIPDRFSAQQFSDYHSELNMSSLELGDSALYFCASSQGESGYNNEKLFFGSGTQLSVL.

The chain carries TRBV5-6 and TRBJ2-5, with D perhaps TRBD1 (6 bases). V was trimmed by 4 bases and J by 2 bases, leaving 9 bases between them. In germline, CDR1 is SGHDT, CDR2 YYEEEE. CDR3 size: 13 residues. The CDR3 sequence is CASSGGRQETQYF. The DNA for the CDR3 is TGTGCCAGCAGCGGGGGCCGGCAAGAGACCCAGTACTTC.

V and J are TRBV6-5 and TRBJ1-1, with D hard to call. CDR1 is MNHEY and CDR2 is SVGAGI in the germline V gene. The CDR3 covers 16 residues. Trimming removed 0 bases at V and 0 bases at J, with 11 bases between. In nucleotides, the CDR3 is TGTGCCAGCAGTTACTCGAAGGAGGCTATGAACACTGAAGCTTTCTTT. Amino acids: CASSYSKEAMNTEAFF.

With regard to this clone: Being one base from a much bigger clone, this may be a read error. The chain recombines TRBV2 with TRBJ2-7; D gene uncertain. The V and J ends lost 6 bases and 2 bases respectively, with 5 bases between them. Germline CDR1 SNHLY, CDR2 FYNNEI. The CDR3 is made up of 11 amino acids. This CDR3 reads CASSETYEQYF. The CDR3 DNA is TGTGCCAGCAGCGAAACCTACGAGCAGTACTTC.

The chain links TRBV5-4 to TRBJ1-1; D remains ambiguous. The CDR3 extends over 13 amino acids. V was trimmed by 4 bases and J by 1 base, leaving 8 bases between them. The germline CDR1 and CDR2 sequences are SGHNT and YYREEE (reference sequence). The CDR3 here is CASSARGNTEAFF. The CDR3 DNA is TGTGCCAGCAGCGCCCGGGGGAACACTGAAGCTTTCTTT.

J is TRBJ2-1 and V is TRBV13, with 15 bases matching TRBD2. CDR3 length: 19 residues. Germline assignment: CDR1 PRHDT and CDR2 FYEKMQ (reference sequence). The J segment lost 4 bases and the V segment lost 5 bases, leaving 12 bases of the junction unmatched. Written as DNA, the CDR3 is TGTGCCAGCAGCCCCCCGGCGGGACTAGCGGGGGGCCTATACAATGAGCAGTTCTTC. This codes for CASSPPAGLAGGLYNEQFF.

V is TRBV2 and J is TRBJ1-6; D might be TRBD1 (5 bases). V was shortened by 5 bases and J by 10 bases, with 12 bases between the two germline ends. This CDR3 has 13 residues. CDR1 SNHLY and CDR2 FYNNEI come from the germline V gene. The CDR3 spells CASSPVQDSPLHF. DNA of the CDR3: TGTGCCAGCAGTCCAGTACAGGACTCACCCCTCCACTTT.

The chain is built from TRBV4-1 and TRBJ2-7, with D hard to call. This CDR3 is built from 15 residues. Trimming cost V 1 base and J 9 bases, with 19 bases left between them. Germline-derived CDR1 and CDR2 are MGHRA and YSYEKL. The CDR3 region is CASSQAPTSNYPQYF. The CDR3 nucleotides are TGCGCCAGCAGCCAAGCACCTACGAGCAATTACCCGCAGTACTTC.

The chain links TRBV20-1 to TRBJ1-1, with D unresolved. The CDR3 runs to 11 residues. The V end was cut by 5 bases, the J end by 1 base, with 5 bases between. Per germline, CDR1 DFQATT and CDR2 SNEGSKA (reference sequence). The CDR3: CSARWNTEAFF. In DNA form, the CDR3 reads TGCAGTGCTCGATGGAACACTGAAGCTTTCTTT.

The chain uses TRBV5-1 and TRBJ1-2, with D unclear. Deletions cut 0 bases from V and 4 bases from J, with 13 bases between. The germline gives CDR1 SGHRS, CDR2 YFSETQ. CDR3 length: 15 amino acids. The CDR3 bases are TGCGCCAGCAGCTTGGCCGGCAGTGGCTCCTATGGCTACACCTTC. This translates into CASSLAGSGSYGYTF.

The V gene is TRBV4-2, the J gene TRBJ2-2; D remains ambiguous. V was shortened by 0 bases and J by 1 base, with 6 bases between the two germline ends. Per germline, CDR1 LGHNA and CDR2 YNFKEQ. The CDR3 contains 15 residues. The CDR3 region has the DNA TGTGCCAGCAGCCAAGAAATAATGAACACCGGGGAGCTGTTTTTT. It codes for CASSQEIMNTGELFF.

The chain links TRBV2 to TRBJ1-1, with D uncertain. Per germline, CDR1 SNHLY and CDR2 FYNNEI. Trimming took 6 bases from V and 6 from J, leaving 17 bases between them. The length of the CDR3 is 14 residues. CDR3 nucleotides: TGTGCCAGCAGCCTCAGCCTACACGGGGCTGAAGCTTTCTTT. Protein product: CASSLSLHGAEAFF.

The chain employs TRBV18 and TRBJ2-2; D is ambiguous. This CDR3 has 15 amino acids. Trimming pared 3 bases from V and 2 bases from J, leaving 10 bases between. Germline V gene lookup returns CDR1 KGHSH and CDR2 LQKENI. This CDR3 is CASSPRTANTGELFF. DNA of the CDR3: TGTGCCAGCTCACCTAGGACCGCTAACACCGGGGAGCTGTTTTTT.

This sequence joins TRBV18 and TRBJ2-3; either TRBD1 or TRBD2 may supply D (5 bases each). Germline V gives CDR1 KGHSH, CDR2 LQKENI. V shed 2 bases and J shed 5 bases, with 23 bases lying between them. This CDR3 comprises 18 residues. DNA for the CDR3: TGTGCCAGCTCACCATTGGGGACCCGTCCATCAGGCGGAGATACGCAGTATTTT. Residues: CASSPLGTRPSGGDTQYF. The variable domain in full, with the rest retrieved from reference TRBV18 and TRBJ2-3, is NAGVMQNPRHLVRRRGQEARLRCSPMKGHSHVYWYRQLPEEGLKFMVYLQKENIIDESGMPKERFSAEFPKEGPSILRIQQVVRGDSAAYFCASSPLGTRPSGGDTQYFGPGTRLTVL.

The CDR3 DNA is TGCGCCAGCAGCCGTCGGGACAGGATCTATAATTCACCCCTCCACTTT. Translation gives CASSRRDRIYNSPLHF. This sequence joins TRBV4-3 and TRBJ1-6, with TRBD1 matching 8 bases. CDR3 length: 16 residues. With V trimmed by 4 bases and J by 3 bases, 5 bases remained unmatched. CDR1 and CDR2 from the germline V gene are LGHNA and YSLEER.

The rearrangement links TRBV12-3 or TRBV12-4 to TRBJ1-2; no definite D call. The V gene lost 3 bases and the J gene lost 8 bases, with 10 bases spanning the gap. The CDR3 sequence is 12 residues long. CDR3 in amino acids: CASSLVQAGYTF. The CDR3, as DNA: TGTGCCAGCAGTTTGGTGCAGGCGGGCTACACCTTC.

The chain joins TRBV6-2 or TRBV6-3 to TRBJ1-2, with TRBD1 matching 12 bases. Germline CDR1 MNHEY, CDR2 SVGEGT. Trimming at V came to 5 bases and at J to 7 bases, leaving 11 bases not matched to a gene. The CDR3 is 16 amino acids. CDR3 residues: CASSTHPGQGAGGYTF. In DNA form, the CDR3 reads TGTGCCAGCAGTACTCACCCGGGACAGGGGGCTGGTGGCTACACCTTC.

The CDR3 region is CASSWDPGANTGELFF. The CDR3 nucleotides read TGTGCCAGCAGCTGGGATCCGGGGGCGAACACCGGGGAGCTGTTTTTT. The V call is TRBV5-4, the J call TRBJ2-2; possible D gene TRBD2, 6 bases. V lost 3 bases to trimming and J lost 0 bases, with 12 bases between them. This CDR3 contains 16 residues. Germline lookup yields CDR1 SGHNT and CDR2 YYREEE (reference sequence).

The rearrangement joins TRBV9 to TRBJ1-5; 9 nucleotides align to TRBD1. The CDR3 spans 15 residues. V lost 4 bases to trimming and J lost 1 base; unmatched junction nucleotides: 3. CDR1 and CDR2 from the germline V gene are SGDLS and YYNGEE. This chain's CDR3 is CASSIGQGSNQPQHF. The CDR3 nucleotides read TGTGCCAGCAGCATAGGACAGGGGAGCAATCAGCCCCAGCATTTT.